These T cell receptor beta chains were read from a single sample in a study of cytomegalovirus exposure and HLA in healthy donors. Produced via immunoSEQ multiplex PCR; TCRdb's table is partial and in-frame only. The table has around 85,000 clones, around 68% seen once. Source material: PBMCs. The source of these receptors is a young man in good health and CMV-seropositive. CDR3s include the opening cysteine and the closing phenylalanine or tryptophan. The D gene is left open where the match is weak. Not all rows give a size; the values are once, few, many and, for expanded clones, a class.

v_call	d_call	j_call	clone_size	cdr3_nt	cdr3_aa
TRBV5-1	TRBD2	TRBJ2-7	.	TGCGCCAGTAGCCCAGCGGGGGGTCTTCCCTACGAGCAGTACTTC	CASSPAGGLPYEQYF
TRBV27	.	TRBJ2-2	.	TGTGCCAGCAGTCCGGGGCAGGGGTACACCGGGGAGCTGTTTTTT	CASSPGQGYTGELFF
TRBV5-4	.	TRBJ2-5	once	TGTGCCAGCAGCTTGGCCCAGGGTATGGAGACCCAGTACTTC	CASSLAQGMETQYF
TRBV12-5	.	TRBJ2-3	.	TGTGCTAGTGGTTTGTCTAATACGCAGTATTTT	CASGLSNTQYF
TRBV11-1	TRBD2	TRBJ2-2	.	TGTGCCAGCAGCTTAGGATCACGACTAGCGGGAGGGCCGGCCGGGGAGCTGTTTTTT	CASSLGSRLAGGPAGELFF
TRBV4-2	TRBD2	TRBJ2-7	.	TGTGCCAGCAGCCCCGATGGGAAGCGGGACTCCGAGCAGTACTTC	CASSPDGKRDSEQYF
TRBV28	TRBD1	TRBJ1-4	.	TGTGCCAGCAGGGGACCGGGACAGGGAGGGGAAAAACTGTTTTTT	CASRGPGQGGEKLFF
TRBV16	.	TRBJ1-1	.	TGTGCCAGCAGCCAATCGCGGGGCCCGGGGACTGAAGCTTTCTTT	CASSQSRGPGTEAFF
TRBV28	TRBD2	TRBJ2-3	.	TGTGCCAGCCGGAGTAGCGGGACCTTCACAGATACGCAGTATTTT	CASRSSGTFTDTQYF
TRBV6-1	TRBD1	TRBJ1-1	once	TGTGCCAGCGTCCCCGGGACAGGGTTCACTGAAGCTTTCTTT	CASVPGTGFTEAFF
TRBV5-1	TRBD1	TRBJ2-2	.	TGCGCCAGCAGCTCGGGACAGCTCACCGGGGAGCTGTTTTTT	CASSSGQLTGELFF
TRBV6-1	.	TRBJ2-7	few	TGTGCCAGCAGTCAAGGACAGCCCTACGAGCAGTACTTC	CASSQGQPYEQYF
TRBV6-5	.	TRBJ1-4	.	TGTGCCAGCAGTTACTCCCTCGGGGAAGTTAATGAAAAACTGTTTTTT	CASSYSLGEVNEKLFF
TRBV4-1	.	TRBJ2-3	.	TGCGCCAGCAGCCAAAGACAGACCGGAACAGATACGCAGTATTTT	CASSQRQTGTDTQYF
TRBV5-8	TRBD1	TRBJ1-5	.	TGTGCCAGCAGCTTAGGGGACAGGGGTGGACAGCCCCAGCATTTT	CASSLGDRGGQPQHF
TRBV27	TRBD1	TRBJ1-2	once	TGTGCCACCCTCCAGACGGGCAGGGGGAACTATGGCTACACCTTC	CATLQTGRGNYGYTF
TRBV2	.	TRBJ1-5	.	TGTGCCAGCAGTGAACAGGGGTATAGCAATCAGCCCCAGCATTTT	CASSEQGYSNQPQHF
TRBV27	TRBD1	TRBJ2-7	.	TGTGCCAGCAGTCCACGACAGGGACCCTCCTACGAGCAGTACTTC	CASSPRQGPSYEQYF
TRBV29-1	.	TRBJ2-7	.	TGCAGCGTTGAAACTGACAGAACCTACGAGCAGTACTTC	CSVETDRTYEQYF
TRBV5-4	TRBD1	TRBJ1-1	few	TGTGCCAGCAGGAAGGCAGGGGGTTGGAACACTGAAGCTTTCTTT	CASRKAGGWNTEAFF
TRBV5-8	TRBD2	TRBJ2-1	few	TGTGCCAGCAGCTTGGCGGGGGGTACCAATGAGCAGTTCTTC	CASSLAGGTNEQFF
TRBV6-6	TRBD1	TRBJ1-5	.	TGTGCCAGCAGTTACAGAGGGGGCCAACAGCCCCAGCATTTT	CASSYRGGQQPQHF
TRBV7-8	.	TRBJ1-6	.	TGTGCCAGCAGCTTAGCGGGGCAGGGGATGGTCGGTTCACCCCTCCACTTT	CASSLAGQGMVGSPLHF
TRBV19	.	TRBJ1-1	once	TGTGCCAGTCTAGGGGTCTATGAAGCTTTCTTT	CASLGVYEAFF
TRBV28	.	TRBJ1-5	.	TGTGCCAGCATTCTGGACGGGGGAGGGAATCAGCCCCAGCATTTT	CASILDGGGNQPQHF
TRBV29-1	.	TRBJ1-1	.	TGCAGCGTTGGACAGGCCCTGAACACTGAAGCTTTCTTT	CSVGQALNTEAFF
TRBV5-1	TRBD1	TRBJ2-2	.	TGCGCCAGCAGCTTGGTGCAGGGGGCCGGGGAGCTGTTTTTT	CASSLVQGAGELFF
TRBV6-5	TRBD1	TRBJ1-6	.	TGTGCCAGCAGACCCCGACAGGGAAGTTCACCCCTCCACTTT	CASRPRQGSSPLHF
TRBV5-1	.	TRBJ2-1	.	TGCGCCAGCCGATTAGGGGGTGAGCAGTTCTTC	CASRLGGEQFF
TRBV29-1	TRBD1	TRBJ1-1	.	TGCAGCATTCGACAGGGGATATGGACTGAAGCTTTCTTT	CSIRQGIWTEAFF
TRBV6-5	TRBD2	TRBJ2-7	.	TGTGCCAGCAGTTACTCGAGAAGGACTAGCGGCTACGAGCAGTACTTC	CASSYSRRTSGYEQYF
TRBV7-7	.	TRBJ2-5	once	TGTGCCAGCAGCTTACTAGGAGGAGAGGACCAGTACTTC	CASSLLGGEDQYF
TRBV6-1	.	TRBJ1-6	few	TGTGCCAGCAGTGAAGTCGGGGGACGTACTTCACCCCTCCACTTT	CASSEVGGRTSPLHF
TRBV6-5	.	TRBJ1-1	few	TGTGCCAGCAGTAGACGACAGATGAACACTGAAGCTTTCTTT	CASSRRQMNTEAFF
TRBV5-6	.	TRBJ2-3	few	TGTGCCAGCAGCTTGGTCACAGGGAGGGCAGATACGCAGTATTTT	CASSLVTGRADTQYF
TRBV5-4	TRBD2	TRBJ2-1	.	TGTGCCAGCAGCGTTACTAGCGGAGGCTACAATGAGCAGTTCTTC	CASSVTSGGYNEQFF
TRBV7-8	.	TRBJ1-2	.	TGTGCCAGCAGCTCCGGGGAGAACTATGGCTACACCTTC	CASSSGENYGYTF
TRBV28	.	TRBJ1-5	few	TGTGCCAGCAGTTTATTTACAGGGTTAAATCAGCCCCAGCATTTT	CASSLFTGLNQPQHF
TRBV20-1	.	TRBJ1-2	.	TGCAGTGCTAGGGAGGGCTATGGCTACACCTTC	CSAREGYGYTF
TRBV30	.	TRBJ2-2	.	TGTGCCTGGAGTGTGAGGGGGACCGGGGAGCTGTTTTTT	CAWSVRGTGELFF
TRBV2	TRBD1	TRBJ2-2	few	TGTGCCAGCAGAGCGACGACAGGGAAGGCCGGGGAGCTGTTTTTT	CASRATTGKAGELFF
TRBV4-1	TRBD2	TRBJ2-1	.	TGCGCCAGCAGCCTACCTAGCGGAGCCCTCTACAATGAGCAGTTCTTC	CASSLPSGALYNEQFF
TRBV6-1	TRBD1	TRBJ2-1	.	TGTGCCAGCAGTGCCGCCGGGACAGGGATGTACAATGAGCAGTTCTTC	CASSAAGTGMYNEQFF
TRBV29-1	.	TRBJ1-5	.	TGCAGCGTTGAAGAGGCAGGGAGCAATCAGCCCCAGCATTTT	CSVEEAGSNQPQHF
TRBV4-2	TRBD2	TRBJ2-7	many	TGTGCCAGCAGCCAAGAAGGTAAGGCGGGAGATGAGCAGTACTTC	CASSQEGKAGDEQYF
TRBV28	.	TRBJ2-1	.	TGTGCCAGCAGTTGGCAGGGTGGCTCCTACAATGAGCAGTTCTTC	CASSWQGGSYNEQFF
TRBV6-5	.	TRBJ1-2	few	TGTGCCAGCAGGCTAACAGGGTGGGATGGCTACACCTTC	CASRLTGWDGYTF
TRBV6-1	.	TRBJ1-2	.	TGTGCCAGCATGAGGACAGCGGTTAACTATGGCTACACCTTC	CASMRTAVNYGYTF
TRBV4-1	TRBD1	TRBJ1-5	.	TGCGCCAGCAGCCAAGATAACGGCAGGGGGAATCGTCAGCCCCAGCATTTT	CASSQDNGRGNRQPQHF